Presented here are 19 T cell receptor beta chains from one specimen sequenced in a study of OX40 agonist ivuxolimab in advanced cancers. TCRdb's table, derived via immunoSEQ multiplex PCR, lists solely in-frame clones and lacks some. The sample consists of tens of thousands of clones, less than 90% of them appearing once. The sample consisted of CD4+ or CD8+ T cells sorted from blood, taken in a trial of the OX40 agonist ivuxolimab. All receptors come from an adult with an advanced solid tumor such as melanoma, head and neck, liver or kidney cancer.

In nucleotides, the CDR3 is TGCGCCAGATCATGTAGCGAGCAGTTCTTC. Protein product: CARSCSEQFF. The rearrangement uses TRBV10-1 and TRBJ2-1; D remains unclear. Germline CDR1 WNHNN, CDR2 SYGVQD (reference sequence). The V end was cut by 9 bases, the J end by 10 bases, with 10 bases between. This CDR3 region has 10 residues.

The rearrangement uses TRBV6-1 and TRBJ2-1; D gene ambiguous. V was cut by 1 base and J by 12 bases, with 19 bases left in between. Germline CDR1 reads MNHNS; CDR2 reads SASEGT. The CDR3 totals 15 residues. In nucleotides, the CDR3 is TGTGCCAGCAGTGAAGAACAGAGAGGCACAATGATGCAGTTCTTC. Protein: CASSEEQRGTMMQFF.

The chain has TRBV4-2 and TRBJ1-3; D remains ambiguous. V lost 0 bases, J lost 0 bases, and 9 bases lay in between. This CDR3 contains 16 residues. Germline CDR1 and CDR2: LGHNA and YNFKEQ. The CDR3 region is CASSQDLGYSGNTIYF. The CDR3 nucleotides read TGTGCCAGCAGCCAAGATCTTGGTTACTCTGGAAACACCATATATTTT.

The chain has TRBV7-2 and TRBJ1-6; a weak D match, TRBD1 (6 bases). Germline V lookup: CDR1 SGHTA, CDR2 FQGNSA. Trimming removed 6 bases at V and 10 bases at J, with 19 bases between. This CDR3 comprises 15 residues. The CDR3 coding sequence is TGTGCCAGCAGTCAGTCGGGGGGCCTCTACTCACCCCTCCACTTT. This translates into CASSQSGGLYSPLHF. Based on the CDR3 plus reference TRBV7-2 and TRBJ1-6, the full variable domain is GAGVSQSPSNKVTEKGKDVELRCDPISGHTALYWYRQSLGQGLEFLIYFQGNSAPDKSGLPSDRFSAERTGGSVSTLTIQRTQQEDSAVYLCASSQSGGLYSPLHFGNGTRLTVT.

To note about this clone: A read error may account for a junction end that differs from germline. The chain carries TRBV19 and TRBJ1-2, with TRBD1 matching 10 bases. CDR1 is LNHDA and CDR2 is SQIVND in the germline V gene (reference sequence). The CDR3 is 14 amino acids. CDR3 sequence reads: CASSRQGASGESLF. As DNA, the CDR3 is TGTGCCAGTAGTAGACAGGGGGCGTCCGGGGAGTCACTCTTC.

This clone was recorded once. The chain has TRBV28 and TRBJ1-1; the D is unclear. Trimming removed 2 bases at V and 4 bases at J, with 8 bases between. CDR1 and CDR2 (germline): MDHEN, SYDVKM. CDR3 size: 13 residues. The CDR3 spells CASSLKAPTEAFF. CDR3 DNA sequence: TGTGCCAGCAGTTTAAAGGCTCCCACTGAAGCTTTCTTT.

The rearrangement joins TRBV10-3 to TRBJ2-2, with 8 bases fitting TRBD2. The CDR3 runs 16 residues. J was trimmed by 3 bases and V by 7 bases; bases with no gene match: 10. CDR1 ENHRY and CDR2 SYGVKD come from the germline V gene. CDR3 nucleotide sequence: TGTGCCATCAAACGAGCGGGGGCCCAATACACCGGGGAGCTGTTTTTT. It encodes CAIKRAGAQYTGELFF.

This chain's CDR3 is CASSPNVRASGEQYF. The CDR3 nucleotides read TGTGCCAGCAGCCCCAACGTAAGGGCAAGTGGGGAGCAGTACTTC. The chain carries TRBV13 and TRBJ2-7; D is uncertain. Germline lookup yields CDR1 PRHDT and CDR2 FYEKMQ (reference sequence). Trimming stripped 5 bases from V and 7 bases from J, with 21 bases between. The CDR3 consists of 15 residues. Combining the CDR3 with reference TRBV13 and TRBJ2-7 gives the whole variable domain AAGVIQSPRHLIKEKRETATLKCYPIPRHDTVYWYQQGPGQDPQFLISFYEKMQSDKGSIPDRFSAQQFSDYHSELNMSSLELGDSALYFCASSPNVRASGEQYFGPGTRLTVT.

The chain employs TRBV7-3 and TRBJ1-6; D perhaps matches TRBD1 (5 bases). The ends were cut back, 5 bases at V and 6 bases at J, with 8 bases in the middle. CDR3 length equals 13 residues. Per germline, CDR1 SGHTA and CDR2 FQGTGA. In DNA, the CDR3 is TGTGCCAGCAGCCTAGGGGTTAATTCACCCCTCCACTTT. This encodes CASSLGVNSPLHF.

The chain joins TRBV27 to TRBJ2-2; D may be TRBD2 (5 bases). V was trimmed by 11 bases and J by 3 bases, leaving 16 bases between them. In germline, CDR1 is MNHEY, CDR2 SMNVEV (reference sequence). CDR3 length equals 14 residues. CDR3 in amino acids: CACRASRYTGELFF. The CDR3 region has the DNA TGTGCCTGCCGGGCTAGCAGGTACACCGGGGAGCTGTTTTTT.

The V gene is TRBV6-1, the J gene TRBJ1-4; the match to TRBD1 covers 7 bases. V dropped 4 bases and J dropped 5; count of bases not matched to a gene: 7. The germline CDR1 and CDR2 sequences are MNHNS and SASEGT. The CDR3 runs 15 residues. CDR3 loop: CASSGWTGRNEKLFF. The DNA of the CDR3 is TGTGCCAGCAGTGGGTGGACAGGACGAAATGAAAAACTGTTTTTT.

CDR3 DNA: TGTGCCAGCAGCTTATCCCACGGGACAGGGACAGGGAACACCATATATTTT. Translated: CASSLSHGTGTGNTIYF. The chain combines TRBV7-2 with TRBJ1-3, with 9 bases that match TRBD1. There are 17 residues in the CDR3. Germline lookup yields CDR1 SGHTA and CDR2 FQGNSA. V was clipped by 2 bases and J by 7 bases; unmatched bases: 12.

V gene TRBV7-2 combines with J gene TRBJ1-5; possible D gene TRBD1, 6 bases. This CDR3 spans 15 amino acids. Trimming removed 5 bases at V and 1 base at J, with 12 bases between. Germline lookup yields CDR1 SGHTA and CDR2 FQGNSA. CDR3 region: CASSVRGWSNQPQHF. CDR3 DNA: TGTGCCAGCAGCGTCAGGGGTTGGAGCAATCAGCCCCAGCATTTT.

V and J are TRBV4-1 and TRBJ1-6; D may be TRBD1 (5 bases). The CDR3 extends over 17 amino acids. The ends were cut back, 4 bases at V and 7 bases at J, with 20 bases in the middle. CDR1 is MGHRA and CDR2 is YSYEKL in the germline V gene. This chain's CDR3 is CASSPSITRGPNSPLHF. As DNA, the CDR3 is TGCGCCAGCAGCCCGAGCATTACGAGGGGCCCCAATTCACCCCTCCACTTT.

CDR3 protein: CASSLEGSGIGEETQYF. CDR3 coding DNA: TGTGCCAGCAGCCTAGAGGGGTCGGGGATTGGGGAAGAGACCCAGTACTTC. The chain uses TRBV7-6 and TRBJ2-5; D is tentatively TRBD1 or TRBD2 (5 bases each). The CDR3 covers 17 residues. With 5 bases removed from V and 3 bases from J, the gap between germline ends came to 22 bases. Looked up from germline, CDR1 is SGHVS and CDR2 is FNYEAQ.

The gene calls are TRBV30 and TRBJ1-6; no clear D. This CDR3 contains 12 residues. Trimming cost V 4 bases and J 14 bases, with 15 bases left between them. Germline values: CDR1 GTSNPN, CDR2 SVGIG (reference sequence). For the CDR3, the DNA is TGTGCCTGGAAATACGCCTCCGGGACCCTCCACTTT. Protein product: CAWKYASGTLHF.

The chain links TRBV4-2 to TRBJ1-4; D gene ambiguous. The V end was cut by 4 bases, the J end by 2 bases, with 8 bases between. Germline V gene lookup returns CDR1 LGHNA and CDR2 YNFKEQ. The CDR3 covers 14 residues. In DNA form, the CDR3 reads TGTGCCAGCAGCCGACCGGGGACTAATGAAAAACTGTTTTTT. Encoded protein: CASSRPGTNEKLFF.

The CDR3 here is CASSVDGQGAISPLHF. The CDR3 region has the DNA TGTGCCAGCAGCGTAGATGGTCAGGGGGCAATTTCACCCCTCCACTTT. This sequence joins TRBV9 and TRBJ1-6, with 8 positions matching TRBD1. CDR1 is SGDLS and CDR2 is YYNGEE in the germline V gene. V shed 0 bases and J 9 bases; nucleotides not matched to a gene: 8. The CDR3 loop spans 16 amino acids.

V and J are TRBV5-1 and TRBJ2-1; 12 bases match TRBD1. This CDR3 has 16 residues. Germline V gene sequence: CDR1 SGHRS, CDR2 YFSETQ. Trimming at V came to 4 bases and at J to 5 bases, leaving 7 bases not matched to a gene. The CDR3 DNA is TGCGCCAGCAGCCCAGGGGGACAGGGGGCGAACAATGAGCAGTTCTTC. Its protein is CASSPGGQGANNEQFF.